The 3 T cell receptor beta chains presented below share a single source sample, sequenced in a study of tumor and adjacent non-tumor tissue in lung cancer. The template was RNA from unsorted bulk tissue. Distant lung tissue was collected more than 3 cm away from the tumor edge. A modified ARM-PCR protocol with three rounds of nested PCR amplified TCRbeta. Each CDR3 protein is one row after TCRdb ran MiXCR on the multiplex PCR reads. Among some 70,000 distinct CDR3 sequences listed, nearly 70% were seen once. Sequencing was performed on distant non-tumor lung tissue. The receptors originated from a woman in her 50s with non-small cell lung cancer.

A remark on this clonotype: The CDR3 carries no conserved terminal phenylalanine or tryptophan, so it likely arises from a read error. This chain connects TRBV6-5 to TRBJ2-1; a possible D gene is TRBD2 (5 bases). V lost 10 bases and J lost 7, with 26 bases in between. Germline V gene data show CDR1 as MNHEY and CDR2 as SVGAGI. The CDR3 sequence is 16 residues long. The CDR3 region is CATRFLAGVDGNEQFS. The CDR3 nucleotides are TGTGCCACCAGGTTTCTAGCTGGAGTAGATGGGAATGAGCAGTTCTCC.

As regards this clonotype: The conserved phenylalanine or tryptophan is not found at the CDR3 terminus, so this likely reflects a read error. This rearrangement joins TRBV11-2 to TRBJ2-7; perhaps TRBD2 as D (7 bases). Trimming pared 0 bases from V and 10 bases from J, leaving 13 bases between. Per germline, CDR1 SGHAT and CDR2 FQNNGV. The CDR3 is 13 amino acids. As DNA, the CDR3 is TGTGCCAGCAGCTTAGAGTCGGGGGGCGATCAGTACATC. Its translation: CASSLESGGDQYI.

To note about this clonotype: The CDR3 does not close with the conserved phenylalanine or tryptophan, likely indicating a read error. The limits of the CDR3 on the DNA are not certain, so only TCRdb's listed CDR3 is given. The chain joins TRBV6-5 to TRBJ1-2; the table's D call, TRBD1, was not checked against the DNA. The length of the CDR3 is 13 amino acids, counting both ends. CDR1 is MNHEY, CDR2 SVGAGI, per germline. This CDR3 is CASSPGGAYGYTL.